The 6 T cell receptor beta chains below all came from one sample that was sequenced in a study of CD4+ T cells in melanoma. The table came from immunoSEQ multiplex PCR; TCRdb's copy has only in-frame clones and leaves some out. The sample lists about 14,000 clones, 68% seen once, with over 15% in the top ten. The sample was cells from a culture (not recorded whether cultured in vitro). The receptors originated from a human donor with melanoma.

This clone showed up just once. This chain uses TRBV5-4 with TRBJ1-6; D unresolved. Between the trimmed V and J ends, which lost 4 bases and 8 bases, there was a span of 7 bases. Germline-derived CDR1 and CDR2 are SGHNT and YYREEE (reference sequence). CDR3 length: 12 residues. The CDR3: CASSNGDSPLHF. The CDR3 DNA follows: TGTGCCAGCAGCAACGGTGATTCACCCCTCCACTTT.

This chain uses TRBV5-5 with TRBJ2-1, with D possibly matching TRBD2 (5 bases). V lost 4 bases and J lost 3, with 20 bases in between. The CDR3 covers 17 residues. Germline CDR1 SGHKS, CDR2 YYEKEE (reference sequence). The CDR3 nucleotides read TGTGCCAGCAGCCACCGGACTGGGCCACTGGGCTACAATGAGCAGTTCTTC. It translates to CASSHRTGPLGYNEQFF.

This clone was detected only once. This rearrangement joins TRBV11-1 to TRBJ1-1; 11 nucleotides agree with TRBD1. The CDR3 consists of 15 residues. Unmatched junction bases numbered 4, after V lost 3 bases and J lost 4 bases. Germline V gene data show CDR1 as SGHAT and CDR2 as FQDESV (reference sequence). The CDR3 DNA reads as TGTGCCAGCAGCTTGGGACAGGGGGGTTTCACTGAAGCTTTCTTT. This codes for CASSLGQGGFTEAFF.

The chain combines TRBV30 with TRBJ1-5; 7 bases line up with TRBD1. The V segment lost 4 bases and the J segment 0 bases; nucleotides outside the gene matches: 6. CDR1 GTSNPN and CDR2 SVGIG come from the germline V gene (reference sequence). This CDR3 is 15 amino acids long. The CDR3 is CAWTPGQTSNQPQHF. The CDR3 DNA is TGTGCCTGGACCCCGGGACAGACTAGCAATCAGCCCCAGCATTTT. Supplemented by reference TRBV30 and TRBJ1-5, the full variable domain reads SQTIHQWPATLVQPVGSPLSLECTVEGTSNPNLYWYRQAAGRGLQLLFYSVGIGQISSEVPQNLSASRPQDRQFILSSKKLLLSDSGFYLCAWTPGQTSNQPQHFGDGTRLSIL.

The CDR3 DNA follows: TGTGCCAGCGCCTACCCCAGCGAGCAGTACTTC. Its protein is CASAYPSEQYF. The chain uses TRBV6-1 and TRBJ2-7; D unresolved. Germline CDR1 MNHNS, CDR2 SASEGT. V was trimmed by 8 bases and J by 6 bases, leaving 11 bases between them. The CDR3 has 11 residues.

The V and J genes are TRBV6-6 and TRBJ1-2; 11 nucleotides match TRBD1. The germline gives CDR1 MNHNY, CDR2 SVGAGI (reference sequence). Trimming cost V 5 bases and J 7 bases; bases outside gene matches: 9. There are 15 residues in the CDR3. The CDR3 DNA reads TGTGCCAGCAGTGACCAGGGACAGGGGGAAATTGGCTACACCTTC. Protein: CASSDQGQGEIGYTF.